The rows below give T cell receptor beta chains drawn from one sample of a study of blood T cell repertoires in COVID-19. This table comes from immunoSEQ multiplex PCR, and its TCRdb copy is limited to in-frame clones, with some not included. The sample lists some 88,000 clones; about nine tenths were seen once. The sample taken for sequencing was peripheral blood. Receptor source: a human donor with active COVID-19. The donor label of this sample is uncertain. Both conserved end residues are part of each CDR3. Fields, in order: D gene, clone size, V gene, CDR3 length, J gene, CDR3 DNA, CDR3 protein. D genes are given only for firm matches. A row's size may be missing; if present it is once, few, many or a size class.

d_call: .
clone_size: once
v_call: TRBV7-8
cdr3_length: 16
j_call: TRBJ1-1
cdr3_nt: TGTGCCAGCAGCTTAGAGCGACGGCCGGGGAACACTGAAGCTTTCTTT
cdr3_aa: CASSLERRPGNTEAFF

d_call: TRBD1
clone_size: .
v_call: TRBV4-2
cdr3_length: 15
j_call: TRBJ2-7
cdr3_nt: TGTGCCAGCAGCGGACCGGGACAGGGGGCTTACGAGCAGTACTTC
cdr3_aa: CASSGPGQGAYEQYF

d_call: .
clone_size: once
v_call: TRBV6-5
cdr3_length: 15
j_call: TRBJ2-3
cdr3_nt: TGTGCCAGCGGACAACGACAGGCCGGAACAGATACGCAGTATTTT
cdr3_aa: CASGQRQAGTDTQYF

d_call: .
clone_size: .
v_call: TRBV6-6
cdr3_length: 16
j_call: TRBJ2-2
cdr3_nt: TGTGCCAGCGGGATAGGGGTATCGGGGGACACCGGGGAGCTGTTTTTT
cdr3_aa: CASGIGVSGDTGELFF

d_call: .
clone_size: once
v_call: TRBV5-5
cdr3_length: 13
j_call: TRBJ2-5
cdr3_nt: TGTGCCAGCAGCTCGGGACACGGTGAGACCCAGTACTTC
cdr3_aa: CASSSGHGETQYF

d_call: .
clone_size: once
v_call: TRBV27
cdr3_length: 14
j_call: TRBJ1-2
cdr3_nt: TGTGCCAGCAGTACCCGGGGAGACATATATGGCTACACCTTC
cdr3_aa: CASSTRGDIYGYTF

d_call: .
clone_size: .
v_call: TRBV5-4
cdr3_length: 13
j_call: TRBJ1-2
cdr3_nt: TGTGCCAGCAGCTTGGAGCCGTTACCGGGCTACACCTTC
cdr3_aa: CASSLEPLPGYTF

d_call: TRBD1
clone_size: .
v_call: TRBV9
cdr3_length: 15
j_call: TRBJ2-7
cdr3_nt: TGTGCCAGCAGCGCCCAGCCAGGGGGCAGTTACGAGCAGTACTTC
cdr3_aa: CASSAQPGGSYEQYF

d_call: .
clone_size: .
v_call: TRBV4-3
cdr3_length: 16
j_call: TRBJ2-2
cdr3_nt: TGCGCCAGCAGCCAAGGGGCAGGATCGAACACCGGGGAGCTGTTTTTT
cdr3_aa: CASSQGAGSNTGELFF

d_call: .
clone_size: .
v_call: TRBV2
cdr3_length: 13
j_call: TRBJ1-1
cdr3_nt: TGTGCCAGCTACTTCAGGGAAAACACTGAAGCTTTCTTT
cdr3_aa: CASYFRENTEAFF

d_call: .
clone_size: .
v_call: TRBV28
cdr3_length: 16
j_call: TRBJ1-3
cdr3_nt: TGTGCCAGCAGTATCCAACAGGGTGACTCTGGAAACACCATATATTTT
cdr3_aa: CASSIQQGDSGNTIYF

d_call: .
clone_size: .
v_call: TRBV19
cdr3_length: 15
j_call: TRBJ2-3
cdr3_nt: TGTGCCAGTAGTATACAGGCAACTAGCACAGATACGCAGTATTTT
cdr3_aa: CASSIQATSTDTQYF

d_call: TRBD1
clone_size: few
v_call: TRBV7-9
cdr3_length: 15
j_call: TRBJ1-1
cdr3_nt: TGTGCCAGCAGTGACCGGGACAGGGTTGCCACTGAAGCTTTCTTT
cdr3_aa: CASSDRDRVATEAFF

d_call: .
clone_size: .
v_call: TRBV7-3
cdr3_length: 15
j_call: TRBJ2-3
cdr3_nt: TGTGCCAGCAGCTTATCTAATGGGGCAGGGGTCACGCAGTATTTT
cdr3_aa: CASSLSNGAGVTQYF

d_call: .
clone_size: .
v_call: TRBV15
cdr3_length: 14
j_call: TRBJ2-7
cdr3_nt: TGTGCCACCAGCAGAGTTCTGGTAGTGGACGAGCAGTACTTC
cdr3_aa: CATSRVLVVDEQYF

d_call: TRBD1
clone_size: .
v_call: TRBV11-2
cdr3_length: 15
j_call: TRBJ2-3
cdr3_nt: TGTGCCAGCAGCACATTCAGGGGGCGTACAGATACGCAGTATTTT
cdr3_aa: CASSTFRGRTDTQYF

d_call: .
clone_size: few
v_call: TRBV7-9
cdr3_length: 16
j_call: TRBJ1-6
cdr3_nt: TGTGCCAGCAGCTACGAGAAGGACACCGATAATTCACCCCTCCACTTT
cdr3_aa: CASSYEKDTDNSPLHF

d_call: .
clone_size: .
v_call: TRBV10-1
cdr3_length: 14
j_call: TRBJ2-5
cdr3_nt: TGCGCCAGCACCCAGACCGGGGTGTCGGAGACCCAGTACTTC
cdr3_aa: CASTQTGVSETQYF

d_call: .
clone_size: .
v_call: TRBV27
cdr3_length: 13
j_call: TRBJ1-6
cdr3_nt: TGTGCCAGCACCGCGACCTATAATTCACCCCTCCACTTT
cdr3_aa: CASTATYNSPLHF

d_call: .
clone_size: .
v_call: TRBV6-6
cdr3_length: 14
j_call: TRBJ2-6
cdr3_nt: TGTGCCAGCGAGGCGGGGACTGGGGCCAACGTCCTGACTTTC
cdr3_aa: CASEAGTGANVLTF

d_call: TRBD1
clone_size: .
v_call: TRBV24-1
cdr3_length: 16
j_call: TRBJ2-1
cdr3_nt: TGTGCCACCAGTGGCCAACCGGGACAGGCCTACAATGAGCAGTTCTTC
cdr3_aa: CATSGQPGQAYNEQFF

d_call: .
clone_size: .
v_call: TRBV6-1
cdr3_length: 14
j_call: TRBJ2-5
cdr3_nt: TGTGCCAGCAGTGAAGCGATAACAGGGGAGACCCAGTACTTC
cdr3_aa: CASSEAITGETQYF

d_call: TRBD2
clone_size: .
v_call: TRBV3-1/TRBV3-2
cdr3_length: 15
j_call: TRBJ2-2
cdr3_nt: TGTGCCAGCAGCCCGAGGACTAGCGGAACCGGGGAGCTGTTTTTT
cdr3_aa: CASSPRTSGTGELFF

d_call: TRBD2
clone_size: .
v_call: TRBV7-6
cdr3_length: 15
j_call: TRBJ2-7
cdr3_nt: TGTGCCAGCAGCTTAGATCTCGGGGGGGCATACGAGCAGTACTTC
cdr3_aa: CASSLDLGGAYEQYF

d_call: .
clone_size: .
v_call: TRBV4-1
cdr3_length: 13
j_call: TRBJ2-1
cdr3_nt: TGCGCCAGCAGCCAAGGCGGTTATTTTGAGCAGTTCTTC
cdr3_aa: CASSQGGYFEQFF

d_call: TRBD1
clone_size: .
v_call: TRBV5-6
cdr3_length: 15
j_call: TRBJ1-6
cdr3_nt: TGTGCCAGCAGCCTCACAGGGGGCGTAAATTCACCCCTCCACTTT
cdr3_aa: CASSLTGGVNSPLHF

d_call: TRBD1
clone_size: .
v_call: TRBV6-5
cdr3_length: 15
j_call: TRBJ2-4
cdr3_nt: TGTGCCAGCTCTTTGAGACAGGGGGCCAAAAACATTCAGTACTTC
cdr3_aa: CASSLRQGAKNIQYF

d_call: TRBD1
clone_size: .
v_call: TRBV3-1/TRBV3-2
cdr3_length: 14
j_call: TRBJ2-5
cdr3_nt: TGTGCCAGCAGCCGATGGACAGGGTCAGAGACCCAGTACTTC
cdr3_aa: CASSRWTGSETQYF

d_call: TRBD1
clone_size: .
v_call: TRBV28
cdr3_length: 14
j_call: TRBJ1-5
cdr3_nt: TGTGCCAGTTTAAAAGGGGGCGAGGCTCAGCCCCAGCATTTT
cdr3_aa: CASLKGGEAQPQHF

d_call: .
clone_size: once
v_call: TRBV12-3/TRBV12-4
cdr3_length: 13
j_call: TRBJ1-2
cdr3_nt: TGTGCCAGCAGTTTAACGAGGGAAGCGGGCTACACCTTC
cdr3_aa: CASSLTREAGYTF

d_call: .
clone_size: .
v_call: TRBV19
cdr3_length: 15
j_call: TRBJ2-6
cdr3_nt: TGTGCCAGTAGTATGGTCGGGTACGGGGCCAACGTCCTGACTTTC
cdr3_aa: CASSMVGYGANVLTF

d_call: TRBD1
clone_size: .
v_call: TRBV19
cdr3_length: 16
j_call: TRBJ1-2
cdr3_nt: TGTGCCAGTAGTATCAGTTTCGGGACAGTTAACTATGGCTACACCTTC
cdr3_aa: CASSISFGTVNYGYTF

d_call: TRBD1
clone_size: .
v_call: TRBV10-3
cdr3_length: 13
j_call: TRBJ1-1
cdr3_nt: TGTGCCATCAAACAGGGGGCGGGCACTGAAGCTTTCTTT
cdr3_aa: CAIKQGAGTEAFF

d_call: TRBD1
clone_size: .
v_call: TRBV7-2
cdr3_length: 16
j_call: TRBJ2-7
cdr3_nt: TGTGCCAGCAGCTCCGAATACCTCGGGACAGTAAGCGAGCAGTACTTC
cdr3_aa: CASSSEYLGTVSEQYF

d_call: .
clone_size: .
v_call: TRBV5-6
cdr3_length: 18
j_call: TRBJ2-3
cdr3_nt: TGTGCCAGCAGCTTGAGACGACAAGCGGTTGTTAGCACAGATACGCAGTATTTT
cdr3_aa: CASSLRRQAVVSTDTQYF

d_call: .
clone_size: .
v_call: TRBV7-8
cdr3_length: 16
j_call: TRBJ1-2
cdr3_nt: TGTGCCAGCAGCCCGTCTCTCGGGGGACCTAACTATGGCTACACCTTC
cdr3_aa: CASSPSLGGPNYGYTF